These T cell receptor beta chains were read from a single sample in a study of cytomegalovirus exposure and HLA in healthy donors. TCRdb's table, derived via immunoSEQ multiplex PCR, lists solely in-frame clones and lacks some. The sample holds 180,000 or so clones; approximately 59% are singletons and the top ten take around 2.9%. Sequences were obtained from PBMCs. The receptor source for this set is a man between 40 and 49 years old in good health and CMV-seronegative. Both conserved end residues are part of each CDR3. The order of the fields is V gene, D gene, clone size, J gene, CDR3 protein, CDR3 DNA. A D gene is named only where the DNA matches it firmly. Where a row states a size, it is once, few, many or the class of an expanded clone; other rows omit it.

TRBV18	TRBD1	-	TRBJ1-4	CASSRGPGDEKLFF	TGTGCCAGCTCGAGGGGGCCTGGCGATGAAAAACTGTTTTTT
TRBV28	-	-	TRBJ1-1	CASSFVNTEAFF	TGTGCCAGCAGTTTTGTAAACACTGAAGCTTTCTTT
TRBV27	-	-	TRBJ1-4	CASSLFRLGSNEKLFF	TGTGCCAGCAGTTTATTCAGACTAGGGTCTAATGAAAAACTGTTTTTT
TRBV7-2	-	few	TRBJ2-2	CASSWAGAGNTGELFF	TGTGCCAGCAGCTGGGCTGGAGCGGGGAACACCGGGGAGCTGTTTTTT
TRBV27	-	-	TRBJ2-7	CATRTSTDSYEQYF	TGTGCCACCAGGACCTCGACAGATTCCTACGAGCAGTACTTC
TRBV2	-	-	TRBJ2-2	CASSERGGNTGELFF	TGTGCCAGCAGTGAACGGGGAGGGAACACCGGGGAGCTGTTTTTT
TRBV6-1	TRBD1	few	TRBJ1-5	CASSEGGGRNQPQHF	TGTGCCAGCAGTGAAGGAGGGGGCCGCAATCAGCCCCAGCATTTT
TRBV11-2	TRBD1	-	TRBJ2-7	CASSLGGTGVYEQYF	TGTGCCAGCAGCTTGGGGGGGACAGGGGTTTACGAGCAGTACTTC
TRBV19	-	few	TRBJ1-4	CASSMVPRDEKLFF	TGTGCCAGTAGTATGGTCCCGAGGGATGAAAAACTGTTTTTT
TRBV6-5	TRBD1	-	TRBJ1-1	CASIGQGDEAFF	TGTGCCAGCATAGGGCAGGGGGATGAAGCTTTCTTT
TRBV5-1	TRBD1	few	TRBJ1-1	CASSLGDRPNTEAFF	TGCGCCAGCAGCTTGGGGGACAGACCGAACACTGAAGCTTTCTTT
TRBV6-5	-	once	TRBJ2-5	CASSYLANQETQYF	TGTGCCAGCAGTTACCTAGCTAACCAAGAGACCCAGTACTTC
TRBV29-1	-	-	TRBJ2-3	CSVVRGPTDTQYF	TGCAGCGTTGTGCGGGGCCCCACAGATACGCAGTATTTT
TRBV10-3	-	-	TRBJ1-2	CAISDLGWTDYYGYTF	TGTGCCATCAGTGACCTCGGATGGACGGACTACTATGGCTACACCTTC
TRBV28	-	-	TRBJ2-7	CATRTLALNEQYF	TGTGCCACCCGTACCCTCGCACTAAACGAGCAGTACTTC
TRBV18	-	-	TRBJ1-1	CASSPGGLHTKAFF	TGTGCCAGCTCCCCGGGGGGGTTACACACTAAAGCTTTCTTT
TRBV6-1	TRBD1	few	TRBJ1-1	CASNYRDSLAGAFF	TGTGCCAGCAATTACCGGGACAGCCTAGCCGGGGCTTTCTTT
TRBV18	-	-	TRBJ2-5	CASSPPGKSSGTQYF	TGTGCCAGCTCACCGCCCGGGAAATCAAGTGGGACCCAGTACTTC
TRBV7-9	-	-	TRBJ2-1	CASSLSGEQFF	TGTGCCAGCAGCCTTAGTGGTGAGCAGTTCTTC
TRBV10-3	-	few	TRBJ1-1	CAISDHRVANTEAFF	TGTGCCATCAGTGACCACAGGGTTGCGAACACTGAAGCTTTCTTT
TRBV7-2	TRBD2	-	TRBJ2-3	CASSSGLAGGQTDTQYF	TGTGCCAGCAGCTCCGGACTAGCGGGGGGGCAGACAGATACGCAGTATTTT
TRBV5-1	-	once	TRBJ1-2	CASSSDPTVKGYTF	TGCGCCAGCAGCTCGGATCCGACAGTGAAGGGCTACACCTTC
TRBV7-7	TRBD2	-	TRBJ2-5	CASSLAVTSGEETQYF	TGTGCCAGCAGCTTAGCGGTGACTAGCGGGGAAGAGACCCAGTACTTC
TRBV25-1	TRBD1	-	TRBJ1-2	CASSDPQQGRGYTF	TGTGCCAGCAGTGACCCTCAACAGGGGCGAGGCTACACCTTC